Given below is one T cell receptor (beta chain) in context. Only a few counts were recorded for this clonotype. The specificity of this receptor is unknown. Per-base qualities were not stored, and no clone one base away is much larger. Preparation of the library involved PCR. Sequenced using an Illumina HiSeq 2500. To reduce PCR and sequencing biases, unique molecular identifiers were built into the TCR beta cDNA libraries. About 500,000 cDNA molecules were obtained per 1 to 10 million input T cells, so each molecule approximated one T cell. The same protocol used for the earlier healthy control dataset was applied to prepare and sequence the patient libraries. Samples belonging to the same batch were prepared together, multiplexed and sequenced on a shared HiSeq lane. On the authors' methods: Raw barcoded reads were processed with MIGEC, discarding single-read molecular identifier groups before consensus assembly and CDR3 extraction. VDJtools was used for post-analysis of the clonotype tables, with diversity normalized by down-sampling every dataset to the smallest sample size. To correct batch-related cross-sample contamination, repertoire overlap clustering matched CDR3 amino acid sequences but not nucleotide sequences. TCRdb cleaned the public reads at Q25 with fastp, built clones with MiXCR and kept in-frame beta chains. When rows share a CDR3 protein, they turn into one entry using the most common DNA and genes. Here the V and J calls rest on TCRdb's processing, not on the authors' analysis. This sample holds some 500,000 distinct CDR3 sequences; under 55% were observed only once. The top ten hold around 10% of the sample.

This sample was taken from a study of post-analysis software for immune sequencing data (dated by TCRdb to between 2015 and 2016). Notes on the research overall: Disease courses on record covered relapsing-remitting, secondary progressive and progressive-relapsing multiple sclerosis, though some patients had no subtype annotation. The patient repertoires were set against under 13 previously published healthy control repertoires from donors whose ages ranged from roughly 6 to 26 years. A subset of samples was prepared in parallel using single-end sample barcoding, then pooled and co-amplified after Illumina adapter ligation. On the study overall, not on this receptor specifically: Patients showed significantly higher frequencies than controls for about five TRBV segments, among them TRBV5-6, TRBV5-1 and TRBV20-1. Direct clustering with F measure revealed strong co-clustering of samples prepared in the same batch, which led to a batch-effect correction. The multiple sclerosis patient group was slightly younger than the control group. Compared with controls, multiple sclerosis patients had significantly lower normalized Chao1 diversity, a finding suggesting substantial peripheral T-cell clonal expansion.

To demonstrate the VDJtools post-analysis software, TCR beta repertoires were profiled from the peripheral blood of about a dozen young patients with multiple sclerosis. The multiple sclerosis patients were children and adolescents ranging in age from roughly 6 to 15 years. Cut back by 6 bases and 8 bases, the V and J ends lie 13 bases apart. Inclusive of the bounding cysteine and phenylalanine, the CDR3 is 12 residues long. Kept here is only the CDR3 DNA, which spans 36 bases and is read in frame from base 1. This TCR derives from a girl aged 10 to 17 with multiple sclerosis. This chain is built from TRBV12-3 or TRBV12-4 and TRBJ1-2; the D segment could be TRBD1, given 5 matching bases. Input material: blood. The DNA is as follows: TGTGCCAGCAGCCCGGGGCCCTTGGGCTACACCTTC. Translated, it reads CASSPGPLGYTF.